Each of the 26 T cell receptor beta chains below was sequenced from the same sample in a study of cytomegalovirus exposure and HLA in healthy donors. PCR used 60 Vbeta primers and 13 Jbeta primers. Sequenced by immunoSEQ multiplex PCR; TCRdb stores in-frame clones only, minus some. This table holds roughly 200,000 clones, roughly 78% found once. The sequenced sample consisted of PBMCs. All receptors come from a woman aged 40-49 years in good health and CMV-seronegative.

The chain uses TRBV5-5 and TRBJ2-3; 8 bases line up with TRBD2. With 0 bases clipped from V and 6 bases from J, the junction kept 6 bases outside the gene matches. This CDR3 has 15 amino acids. CDR1 is SGHKS and CDR2 is YYEKEE in the germline V gene (reference sequence). CDR3 amino acids: CASSLGAGAADTQYF. CDR3 bases: TGTGCCAGCAGCTTGGGAGCGGGAGCGGCTGATACGCAGTATTTT.

CDR3 in amino acids: CASSSPGLSEKLFF. The CDR3 region has the DNA TGTGCCAGCAGTTCCCCGGGACTGAGTGAAAAACTGTTTTTT. The V and J genes are TRBV28 and TRBJ1-4; TRBD1 is a possible D gene (5 bases). V dropped 4 bases and J dropped 7 bases, with 13 bases sitting between them. This CDR3 has 14 residues. CDR1 is MDHEN and CDR2 is SYDVKM in the germline V gene.

The chain couples TRBV7-9 to TRBJ2-1; possible D gene TRBD1, 6 bases. The CDR3 is made up of 12 amino acids. Germline-derived CDR1 and CDR2 are SEHNR and FQNEAQ (reference sequence). The ends were cut back, 1 base at V and 12 bases at J, with 10 bases in the middle. The CDR3 nucleotides read TGTGCCAGCAGCTTAGTGGGGGCGGGGCAGTTCTTC. Protein product: CASSLVGAGQFF.

The rearrangement uses TRBV19 and TRBJ1-5, with 7 bases lining up with TRBD1. Looked up from germline, CDR1 is LNHDA and CDR2 is SQIVND (reference sequence). There are 14 residues in the CDR3. V was clipped by 3 bases and J by 6 bases; unmatched bases: 5. The CDR3 region has the DNA TGTGCCAGTAGTATCCGGACAGGCGGTCAGCCCCAGCATTTT. Protein: CASSIRTGGQPQHF.

The rearrangement links TRBV5-4 to TRBJ2-7; 8 bases match TRBD1. This CDR3 is built from 13 residues. V was pared by 1 base and J by 5 bases, with 2 bases of the junction left unmatched. The V gene's germline CDR1 is SGHNT and CDR2 YYREEE (reference sequence). Here the CDR3 reads CASSLRDRNEQYF. Written as DNA, the CDR3 is TGTGCCAGCAGCTTGAGGGACAGGAACGAGCAGTACTTC.

This clone appeared a few times. The chain uses TRBV9 and TRBJ2-2; D remains unclear. Trimming took 7 bases from V and 6 from J, leaving 4 bases between them. Germline V lookup: CDR1 SGDLS, CDR2 YYNGEE. CDR3 size: 10 residues. The CDR3 reads CASGSGELFF. For the CDR3, the DNA is TGTGCCAGCGGCTCCGGGGAGCTGTTTTTT. Looking up the rest from reference TRBV9 and TRBJ2-2 gives the full variable domain: DSGVTQTPKHLITATGQRVTLRCSPRSGDLSVYWYQQSLDQGLQFLIQYYNGEERAKGNILERFSAQQFPDLHSELNLSSLELGDSALYFCASGSGELFFGEGSRLTVL.

The chain joins TRBV4-2 to TRBJ2-1; TRBD1 matches 10 bases. The length of the CDR3 is 16 residues. CDR1 is LGHNA and CDR2 is YNFKEQ in the germline V gene. The J segment lost 4 bases and the V segment lost 1 base, leaving 4 bases of the junction unmatched. In DNA form, the CDR3 reads TGTGCCAGCAGCCAAGGGGGGACAGGGGCATACAATGAGCAGTTCTTC. Amino acids: CASSQGGTGAYNEQFF.

This sequence joins TRBV6-1 and TRBJ1-5; no reliable D call. Germline CDR1 and CDR2: MNHNS and SASEGT. The CDR3 runs 15 residues. Between the trimmed V and J ends, which lost 4 bases and 0 bases, there was a span of 10 bases. CDR3 region: CASSGQDGSNQPQHF. DNA for the CDR3: TGTGCCAGCAGTGGCCAGGATGGTAGCAATCAGCCCCAGCATTTT.

V and J are TRBV6-6 and TRBJ2-7; 11 bases match TRBD1. This CDR3 has 16 amino acids. Germline CDR1 MNHNY, CDR2 SVGAGI (reference sequence). Trimming at V came to 5 bases and at J to 2 bases, leaving 8 bases not matched to a gene. CDR3 loop: CASSQLDRGLPYEQYF. The CDR3 region has the DNA TGTGCCAGCAGTCAACTGGACAGGGGGCTCCCCTACGAGCAGTACTTC.

The rearrangement links TRBV4-1 to TRBJ1-6; D perhaps matches TRBD1 (6 bases). CDR1 and CDR2 from the germline V gene are MGHRA and YSYEKL. The CDR3 totals 16 residues. Trimming removed 4 bases at V and 8 bases at J, with 18 bases between. The CDR3 DNA reads TGCGCCAGCAGCCGGGAGGGAACAGGGACATATTCACCCCTCCACTTT. Translated, it gives CASSREGTGTYSPLHF.

The chain couples TRBV6-1 to TRBJ2-7; 9 bases line up with TRBD2. CDR3 size: 14 residues. J was trimmed by 0 bases and V by 6 bases; bases with no gene match: 3. Germline CDR1 and CDR2: MNHNS and SASEGT. CDR3 sequence reads: CASSPSGTSYEQYF. The CDR3 DNA reads TGTGCCAGCAGCCCTAGCGGGACCTCCTACGAGCAGTACTTC.

This clone has a handful of counts. The conserved closing phenylalanine or tryptophan is absent in this CDR3, likely reflecting a read error. The chain links TRBV28 to TRBJ1-1, with 9 bases matching TRBD1. The V and J ends lost 5 bases and 7 bases, in that order; junction bases with no gene match: 5. The length of the CDR3 is 13 residues. Looked up from germline, CDR1 is MDHEN and CDR2 is SYDVKM. The CDR3 nucleotides are TGTGCCAGCAGTCCCGGGACAGGGTGTGAAGCTTTCGTT. Translated, it gives CASSPGTGCEAFV.

The chain uses TRBV28 and TRBJ1-2; the D gene is possibly TRBD1 (6 bases). Germline CDR1 is MDHEN and CDR2 is SYDVKM. The CDR3 runs 16 residues. The germline V and J ends were trimmed by 5 bases and 8 bases, with 24 bases remaining between them. The CDR3, as DNA: TGTGCCAGCAGTCAAGGGGGGGGGCAGGGAGTAAGCGGCTACACCTTC. Amino acid sequence: CASSQGGGQGVSGYTF.

The chain links TRBV5-6 to TRBJ1-1; TRBD1 is a possible D gene (6 bases). The germline gives CDR1 SGHDT, CDR2 YYEEEE. Trimming took 0 bases from V and 11 from J, leaving 11 bases between them. The CDR3 is made up of 12 amino acids. CDR3 amino acids: CASSLAPGDAFF. The CDR3 DNA sequence: TGTGCCAGCAGCTTGGCCCCAGGGGACGCTTTCTTT.

This sequence joins TRBV7-2 and TRBJ2-3, with a tentative D call TRBD2 (5 bases). V was shortened by 5 bases and J by 10 bases, with 16 bases between the two germline ends. The CDR3 has 13 residues. Germline values: CDR1 SGHTA, CDR2 FQGNSA. CDR3 sequence: CASSALDSRAQYF. DNA for the CDR3: TGTGCCAGCAGCGCGTTGGACTCAAGGGCGCAGTATTTT.

The chain uses TRBV19 and TRBJ1-1; no reliable D call. V was trimmed by 6 bases and J by 7 bases, leaving 15 bases between them. CDR3 length: 13 residues. Germline V gene sequence: CDR1 LNHDA, CDR2 SQIVND (reference sequence). CDR3 amino acids: CASRTSESYEAFF. In nucleotides, the CDR3 is TGTGCCAGTAGGACTTCGGAGAGTTATGAAGCTTTCTTT.

The chain employs TRBV15 and TRBJ1-5; D possibly corresponds to TRBD1 (5 bases). The CDR3 sequence is 15 residues long. V lost 5 bases to trimming and J lost 4 bases, with 15 bases between them. Germline V gene sequence: CDR1 LNHNV, CDR2 YYDKDF (reference sequence). CDR3 in DNA: TGTGCCACCAGCCCCCAGGCTTCAGGGAATCAGCCCCAGCATTTT. Encoded protein: CATSPQASGNQPQHF.

The chain couples TRBV5-6 to TRBJ1-3, with D possibly TRBD1 on 6 matching bases. This CDR3 spans 19 amino acids. Trimming removed 4 bases from V and 0 bases from J, with 23 bases in between. In germline, CDR1 is SGHDT, CDR2 YYEEEE. DNA of the CDR3: TGTGCCAGCAGCCCGACAGGCAGGGTGGCCTATTCCTCTGGAAACACCATATATTTT. This gives the protein CASSPTGRVAYSSGNTIYF. Full variable domain (rest looked up from reference TRBV5-6 and TRBJ1-3): DAGVTQSPTHLIKTRGQQVTLRCSPKSGHDTVSWYQQALGQGPQFIFQYYEEEERQRGNFPDRFSGHQFPNYSSELNVNALLLGDSALYLCASSPTGRVAYSSGNTIYFGEGSWLTVV.

This rearrangement joins TRBV29-1 to TRBJ1-2; 10 bases line up with TRBD1. The germline CDR1 and CDR2 sequences are SQVTM and ANQGSEA. V lost 5 bases to trimming and J lost 4 bases; unmatched junction nucleotides: 7. The CDR3 has 14 residues. The CDR3 coding sequence is TGCAGCGTTACGGACAGGGGGGAATTCTATGGCTACACCTTC. Encoded protein: CSVTDRGEFYGYTF. The whole variable domain, filled in from reference TRBV29-1 and TRBJ1-2, reads SAVISQKPSRDICQRGTSLTIQCQVDSQVTMMFWYRQQPGQSLTLIATANQGSEATYESGFVIDKFPISRPNLTFSTLTVSNMSPEDSSIYLCSVTDRGEFYGYTFGSGTRLTVV.

This chain uses TRBV6-6 with TRBJ1-6, with 9 nucleotides matching TRBD1. Germline assignment: CDR1 MNHNY and CDR2 SVGAGI (reference sequence). The CDR3 extends over 15 amino acids. V gave up 2 bases and J gave up 14 bases; unmatched junction bases: 10. CDR3 nucleotides: TGTGCCAGCAGTTACCCGGGACAGGGCGATCGAGCCCTCCACTTT. It specifies CASSYPGQGDRALHF.

This chain connects TRBV13 to TRBJ2-7; 8 bases match TRBD2. The germline V gene encodes CDR1 PRHDT and CDR2 FYEKMQ (reference sequence). The CDR3 covers 14 residues. The ends lost 5 bases at V and 5 bases at J; junction bases unmatched: 8. The CDR3 nucleotides read TGTGCCAGCAGCGAAGGACTAGCCATACACGAGCAGTACTTC. It is translated as CASSEGLAIHEQYF.

The chain joins TRBV7-6 to TRBJ1-2, with 7 bases identical to TRBD1. Trimming took 4 bases from V and 5 from J; bases not matched to a gene: 10. The V gene's germline CDR1 is SGHVS and CDR2 FNYEAQ. This CDR3 comprises 15 residues. The chain's CDR3 is CASSSDLGQLYGYTF. CDR3 DNA: TGTGCCAGCAGCTCGGACTTGGGACAGCTTTATGGCTACACCTTC. The complete variable domain, with remaining parts taken from reference TRBV7-6 and TRBJ1-2, reads GAGVSQSPRYKVTKRGQDVALRCDPISGHVSLYWYRQALGQGPEFLTYFNYEAQQDKSGLPNDRFSAERPEGSISTLTIQRTEQRDSAMYRCASSSDLGQLYGYTFGSGTRLTVV.

The chain has TRBV12-1 and TRBJ2-1; the table's D call, TRBD2, has no DNA check behind it. TRBV12-1 is shown as a pseudogene. CDR3 length: 16 residues. CDR3 sequence (DNA): TGTGCCAGCAGCTTTTCCGGGAGCGGTTTGAATAATGAGCAGTTCTTC. This gives the protein CASSFSGSGLNNEQFF.

The V call is TRBV2, the J call TRBJ2-1, with TRBD2 matching 12 bases. Germline V gene sequence: CDR1 SNHLY, CDR2 FYNNEI. CDR3 length equals 17 residues. Losses at the gene ends were 5 bases for V and 9 bases for J; bases not matched to a gene: 14. The CDR3 spells CASSQNPSGRAWSEQFF. The CDR3 DNA reads as TGTGCCAGCAGTCAAAACCCTAGCGGGAGGGCCTGGAGTGAGCAGTTCTTC.

The chain has TRBV7-8 and TRBJ2-3; D remains unclear. The CDR3 is 15 residues long. The germline V gene encodes CDR1 SGHVS and CDR2 FQNEAQ. With 7 bases removed from V and 2 bases from J, the gap between germline ends came to 16 bases. The CDR3 DNA reads TGTGCCAGCACCGAAAGGTCGCGGCCCACAGATACGCAGTATTTT. As protein: CASTERSRPTDTQYF.

The V gene is TRBV19, the J gene TRBJ2-7, with 11 nucleotides matching TRBD1. Germline CDR1 is LNHDA and CDR2 is SQIVND (reference sequence). The junction had 1 base not matched to a gene; V was cut back by 7 bases and J by 2 bases. This CDR3 has 13 residues. CDR3 loop: CASKDRGPYEQYF. The CDR3 DNA is TGTGCCAGTAAGGACAGGGGGCCCTACGAGCAGTACTTC.